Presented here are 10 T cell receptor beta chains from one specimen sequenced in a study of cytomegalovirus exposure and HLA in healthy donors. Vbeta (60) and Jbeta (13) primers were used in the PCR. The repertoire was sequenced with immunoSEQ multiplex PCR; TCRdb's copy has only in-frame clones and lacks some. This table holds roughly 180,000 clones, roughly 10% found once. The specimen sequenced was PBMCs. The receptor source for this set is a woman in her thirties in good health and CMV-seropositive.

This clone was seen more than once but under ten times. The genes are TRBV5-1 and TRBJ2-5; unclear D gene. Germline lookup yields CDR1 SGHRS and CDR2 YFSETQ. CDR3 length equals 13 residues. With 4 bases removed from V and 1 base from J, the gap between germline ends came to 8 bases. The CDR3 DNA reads TGCGCCAGCAGCAGTAGCCCCCAAGAGACCCAGTACTTC. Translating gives CASSSSPQETQYF.

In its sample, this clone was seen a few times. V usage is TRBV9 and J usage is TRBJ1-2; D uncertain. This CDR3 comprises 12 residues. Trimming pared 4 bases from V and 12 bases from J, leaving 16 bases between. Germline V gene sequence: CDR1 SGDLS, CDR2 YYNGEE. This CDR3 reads CASSLLATPDTF. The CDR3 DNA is TGTGCCAGCAGCTTATTGGCCACCCCCGACACCTTC.

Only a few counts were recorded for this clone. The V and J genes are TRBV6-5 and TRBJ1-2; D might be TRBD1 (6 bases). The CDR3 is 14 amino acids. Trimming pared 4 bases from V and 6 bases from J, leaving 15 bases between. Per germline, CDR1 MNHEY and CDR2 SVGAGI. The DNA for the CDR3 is TGTGCCAGCAGTTCTGGGCCTGGACAGCATGGCTACACCTTC. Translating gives CASSSGPGQHGYTF.

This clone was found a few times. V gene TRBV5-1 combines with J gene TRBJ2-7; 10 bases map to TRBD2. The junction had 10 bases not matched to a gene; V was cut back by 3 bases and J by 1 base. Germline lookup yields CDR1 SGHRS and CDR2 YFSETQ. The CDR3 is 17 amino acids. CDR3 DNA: TGCGCCAGCAGCTACTCAAAACTAGCGGGAATTTCCTACGAGCAGTACTTC. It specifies CASSYSKLAGISYEQYF.

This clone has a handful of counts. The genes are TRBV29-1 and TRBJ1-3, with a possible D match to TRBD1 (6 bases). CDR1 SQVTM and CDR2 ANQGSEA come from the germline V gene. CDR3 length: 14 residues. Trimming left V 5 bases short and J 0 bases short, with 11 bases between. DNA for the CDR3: TGCAGCGTTTCCGGCAGGGGCTCTGGAAACACCATATATTTT. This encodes CSVSGRGSGNTIYF.

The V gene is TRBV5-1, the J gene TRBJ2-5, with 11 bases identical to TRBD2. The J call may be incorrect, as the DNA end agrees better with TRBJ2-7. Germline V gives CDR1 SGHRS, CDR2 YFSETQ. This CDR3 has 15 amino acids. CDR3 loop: CASRQLAGDGYEQYF. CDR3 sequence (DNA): TGCGCCAGCCGTCAACTAGCGGGAGATGGGTACGAGCAGTACTTC.

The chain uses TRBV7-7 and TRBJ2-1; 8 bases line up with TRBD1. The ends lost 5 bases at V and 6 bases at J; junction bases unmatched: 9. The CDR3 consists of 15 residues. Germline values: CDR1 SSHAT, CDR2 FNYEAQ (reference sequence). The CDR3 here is CASSATGDLINEQFF. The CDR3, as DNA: TGTGCCAGCAGCGCGACAGGGGACTTGATCAATGAGCAGTTCTTC. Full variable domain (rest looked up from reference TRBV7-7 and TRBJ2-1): GAGVSQSPRYKVTKRGQDVTLRCDPISSHATLYWYQQALGQGPEFLTYFNYEAQPDKSGLPSDRFSAERPEGSISTLTIQRTEQRDSAMYRCASSATGDLINEQFFGPGTRLTVL.

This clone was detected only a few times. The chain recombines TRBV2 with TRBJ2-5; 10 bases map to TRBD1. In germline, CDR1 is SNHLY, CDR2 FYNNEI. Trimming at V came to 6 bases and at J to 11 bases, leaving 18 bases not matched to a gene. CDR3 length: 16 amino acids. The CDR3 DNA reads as TGTGCCAGCAGCCCATTGACCGGGACAGGGGAGAGGGAGCAGTACTTC. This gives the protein CASSPLTGTGEREQYF.

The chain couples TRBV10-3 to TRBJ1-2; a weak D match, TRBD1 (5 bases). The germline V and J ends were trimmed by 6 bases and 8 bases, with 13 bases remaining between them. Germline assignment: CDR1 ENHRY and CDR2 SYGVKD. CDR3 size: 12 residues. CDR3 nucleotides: TGTGCCATCAGGGACGTCGCAGGGGGCTACACCTTC. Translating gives CAIRDVAGGYTF.

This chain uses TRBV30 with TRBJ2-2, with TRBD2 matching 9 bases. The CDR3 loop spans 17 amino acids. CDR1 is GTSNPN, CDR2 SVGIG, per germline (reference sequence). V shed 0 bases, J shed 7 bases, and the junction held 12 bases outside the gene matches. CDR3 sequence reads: CAWSVLGGRASVGELFF. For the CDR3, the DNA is TGTGCCTGGAGTGTACTGGGCGGGAGGGCCAGCGTCGGGGAGCTGTTTTTT.